These 12 T cell receptor beta chains originate from one sample sequenced in a study of cytomegalovirus exposure and HLA in healthy donors. 13 Jbeta primers and 60 Vbeta primers were used for the PCR. Clones were sequenced by immunoSEQ multiplex PCR, and TCRdb holds only the in-frame ones, with some missing. The table lists roughly 80,000 clones, under 80% of them singletons. Sequenced: PBMCs. The receptors stem from a woman aged 50 to 65 in good health and CMV-seropositive.

CDR3 coding DNA: TGTGCCAGCAGCGACGGGACAGGGGGCTCTGCTGGTGAAAAACTGTTTTTT. Its protein product is CASSDGTGGSAGEKLFF. The J gene is TRBJ1-4, the V gene TRBV5-8, with 12 bases lining up with TRBD1. The CDR3 length is 17 residues. V lost 4 bases and J lost 7; bases outside the gene matches: 11. In germline, CDR1 is SGHTS, CDR2 YDEGEE.

In its sample, this clone was seen once. At one boundary the junction diverges from the germline segment, which might be a read error. The chain has TRBV9 and TRBJ1-2; D possibly corresponds to TRBD1 (5 bases). The CDR3 length is 12 residues. Looked up from germline, CDR1 is SGDLS and CDR2 is YYNGEE. This chain's CDR3 is CASSVGTVVTDF. As DNA, the CDR3 is TGTGCCAGCAGCGTAGGAACGGTTGTGACAGACTTC.

This clone was detected a few times. The J gene is TRBJ1-2, the V gene TRBV7-9; D is undetermined. V shed 5 bases and J shed 1 base, with 14 bases lying between them. The CDR3 consists of 15 residues. Germline lookup yields CDR1 SEHNR and CDR2 FQNEAQ (reference sequence). DNA for the CDR3: TGTGCCAGCAGCGTAAGATTCGACTTTAACTATGGCTACACCTTC. Its translation is CASSVRFDFNYGYTF.

V is TRBV6-1 and J is TRBJ2-7; no reliable D call. The CDR3 totals 12 residues. Between the trimmed V and J ends, which lost 5 bases and 7 bases, there was a span of 12 bases. Germline CDR1 is MNHNS and CDR2 is SASEGT. DNA for the CDR3: TGTGCCAGCAGTTGGACGCCCCGGGAGCAGTACGTC. Its translation is CASSWTPREQYV.

The chain employs TRBV2 and TRBJ2-2; 9 positions agree with TRBD1. V gave up 5 bases and J gave up 7 bases; unmatched junction bases: 5. Germline V lookup: CDR1 SNHLY, CDR2 FYNNEI. The CDR3 has 14 residues. This chain's CDR3 is CASSPGTGIGELFF. The CDR3 bases are TGTGCCAGCAGTCCCGGGACAGGGATCGGGGAGCTGTTTTTT.

Remarks on this clone: Mismatch with germline at one junction end may stem from a read error. J is TRBJ1-2 and V is TRBV7-9; TRBD1 matches at 10 bases. The CDR3 consists of 12 residues. Germline V gene data show CDR1 as SEHNR and CDR2 as FQNEAQ (reference sequence). This CDR3 reads CSSSLSGQGFTF. The DNA of the CDR3 is TGTTCCAGCAGCTTATCGGGACAGGGGTTCACCTTC.

The V and J genes are TRBV5-5 and TRBJ2-5, with TRBD2 matching 7 bases. Germline CDR1 is SGHKS and CDR2 is YYEKEE (reference sequence). Trimming took 0 bases from V and 5 from J; bases not matched to a gene: 4. The CDR3 spans 14 residues. The chain's CDR3 is CASSLGLAYETQYF. The CDR3 DNA follows: TGTGCCAGCAGCTTGGGACTAGCATACGAGACCCAGTACTTC.

The chain joins TRBV2 to TRBJ1-2; TRBD1 aligns across 9 bases. The CDR3 has 14 residues. Trimming took 6 bases from V and 8 from J; bases not matched to a gene: 10. CDR1 is SNHLY and CDR2 is FYNNEI in the germline V gene. CDR3 in amino acids: CASSALTGGRGYTF. In DNA form, the CDR3 reads TGTGCCAGCAGCGCACTTACAGGGGGCCGGGGCTACACCTTC. Together with reference TRBV2 and TRBJ1-2, the CDR3 gives the full variable domain: EPEVTQTPSHQVTQMGQEVILRCVPISNHLYFYWYRQILGQKVEFLVSFYNNEISEKSEIFDDQFSVERPDGSNFTLKIRSTKLEDSAMYFCASSALTGGRGYTFGSGTRLTVV.

Of note for this clone: The same CDR3 is also encoded by other DNA sequences in this sample. The genes are TRBV5-1 and TRBJ1-6; D not certain. Trimming removed 4 bases from V and 6 bases from J, with 8 bases in between. This CDR3 region has 13 residues. Germline V lookup: CDR1 SGHRS, CDR2 YFSETQ. CDR3 nucleotide sequence: TGCGCCAGCAGCCCCGAGTCTAATTCACCCCTCCACTTT. Translating it yields CASSPESNSPLHF.

The chain joins TRBV19 to TRBJ2-3; D gene uncertain. V lost 5 bases, J lost 5 bases, and 8 bases lay in between. Germline V gene data show CDR1 as LNHDA and CDR2 as SQIVND (reference sequence). The CDR3 runs to 12 residues. CDR3 region: CASSSREDTQYF. In DNA, the CDR3 is TGTGCCAGTAGTTCCCGCGAAGATACGCAGTATTTT.

This chain uses TRBV18 with TRBJ2-2; possible D gene TRBD2, 6 bases. This CDR3 comprises 15 residues. V dropped 1 base and J dropped 3 bases, with 9 bases sitting between them. Germline CDR1 and CDR2: KGHSH and LQKENI. The CDR3 loop reads CASSPRGDHTGELFF. The CDR3 DNA sequence: TGTGCCAGCTCACCACGGGGGGACCACACCGGGGAGCTGTTTTTT.

The rearrangement links TRBV7-3 to TRBJ1-1; no reliable D call. The CDR3 length is 12 residues. Trimming took 3 bases from V and 8 from J, leaving 10 bases between them. Germline loops: CDR1 SGHTA, CDR2 FQGTGA. This chain's CDR3 is CASSFLSREAFF. CDR3 DNA: TGTGCCAGCAGCTTTTTGTCCAGGGAAGCTTTCTTT.